This T cell receptor (beta chain) derives from a study of blood T cells in healthy people across ages. Details on this clonotype: Compared with germline, one end of the junction differs, possibly owing to a read error.

CDR1 is SGHTA, CDR2 FQGNSA, per germline. The CDR3 consists of 14 residues. For the second PCR, which ran for roughly 7 to 11 cycles, a sample-barcoded 5' primer and a J-beta primer mix were used. TCRdb independently ran MiXCR on the 5' RACE reads; one entry per CDR3 protein. The sample carries around 1,500,000 distinct CDR3 sequences, about 30% recorded once. This sequence joins TRBV7-2 and TRBJ2-1; no clear D. The sample comprised blood. This receptor was taken from a woman younger than 45 in good health. The CDR3 sequence: CASNAYGRYDEQFF. CDR3 DNA: TGTGCCAGCAACGCGTACGGTCGCTACGATGAGCAGTTCTTC.